Presented here are 17 T cell receptor beta chains from one specimen sequenced in a study of shared clonotypes between healthy human individuals. Measured with immunoSEQ multiplex PCR; TCRdb has only the in-frame clones, and not every one. The sample lists millions of clones; approximately 90% were seen once. The sequenced material came from naive CD4+ T cells sorted from blood. The sample's subset: CD45RA+ positively selected. The receptors were gathered from a young man in good health.

The V gene is TRBV12-5, the J gene TRBJ2-3; D not certain. Between the trimmed V and J ends, which lost 0 bases and 3 bases, there was a span of 16 bases. The germline V gene has CDR1 LGHNT and CDR2 FRNRAP. There are 17 residues in the CDR3. CDR3 bases: TGTGCTAGTGGTTTGGTACCACAGAATACTGGGACAGATACGCAGTATTTT. Its translation is CASGLVPQNTGTDTQYF.

As concerns this clone: Compared with germline, one end of the junction differs, possibly owing to a read error. This chain uses TRBV5-1 with TRBJ2-3; perhaps TRBD2 as D (5 bases). The germline gives CDR1 SGHRS, CDR2 YFSETQ. The length of the CDR3 is 14 residues. The DNA of the CDR3 is TGCGCCAGCACCTTGAGCGGAAGCACAGATACGCAGTATTTT. Translated, it gives CASTLSGSTDTQYF.

To note about this clone: This sample includes further DNA sequences coding for the same CDR3. The rearrangement links TRBV18 to TRBJ1-2; D possibly corresponds to TRBD1 (6 bases). The CDR3 runs to 13 residues. Per the germline V gene, CDR1 is KGHSH and CDR2 is LQKENI. Trimming stripped 3 bases from V and 6 bases from J, with 11 bases between. CDR3 in DNA: TGTGCCAGCTCACCCCTACAGGGAGATGGCTACACCTTC. Encoded protein: CASSPLQGDGYTF.

The gene calls are TRBV2 and TRBJ2-2, with a weak D call TRBD2 (6 bases). CDR1 and CDR2 (germline): SNHLY, FYNNEI. V dropped 7 bases and J dropped 0 bases, with 9 bases sitting between them. The CDR3 contains 14 residues. The chain's CDR3 is CASNERANTGELFF. Written as DNA, the CDR3 is TGTGCCAGCAATGAGCGGGCGAACACCGGGGAGCTGTTTTTT.

The chain combines TRBV5-1 with TRBJ2-5; TRBD2 matches 10 bases. CDR3 size: 16 residues. J lost 2 bases, V lost 4 bases, and 8 bases had no gene match. Germline V gene lookup returns CDR1 SGHRS and CDR2 YFSETQ. DNA for the CDR3: TGCGCCAGCAGCGCTTTACTAGCGGGACAACAAGAGACCCAGTACTTC. Its protein product is CASSALLAGQQETQYF. Combining the CDR3 with reference TRBV5-1 and TRBJ2-5 gives the whole variable domain KAGVTQTPRYLIKTRGQQVTLSCSPISGHRSVSWYQQTPGQGLQFLFEYFSETQRNKGNFPGRFSGRQFSNSRSEMNVSTLELGDSALYLCASSALLAGQQETQYFGPGTRLLVL.

The chain links TRBV10-3 to TRBJ2-7; D is possibly TRBD1 (5 bases). CDR1 and CDR2 (germline): ENHRY, SYGVKD. Trimming took 11 bases from V and 3 from J, leaving 17 bases between them. CDR3 length equals 13 residues. CDR3 protein: CAVQVGQLYEQYF. The DNA of the CDR3 is TGTGCCGTTCAGGTGGGGCAGCTCTACGAGCAGTACTTC.

V is TRBV7-2 and J is TRBJ2-1; no clear D gene. Germline loops: CDR1 SGHTA, CDR2 FQGNSA. V lost 1 base and J 7 bases, leaving 23 bases between the germline ends. The CDR3 runs 18 residues. The CDR3 spells CASSLGVDRPLLRNEQFF. The CDR3 region has the DNA TGTGCCAGCAGCTTAGGCGTAGATCGGCCTCTCCTTCGGAATGAGCAGTTCTTC.

This clone was counted a few times. The chain uses TRBV29-1 and TRBJ1-2, with D maybe TRBD1 (5 bases). CDR1 is SQVTM and CDR2 is ANQGSEA in the germline V gene. V lost 1 base and J 8 bases, leaving 11 bases between the germline ends. The CDR3 consists of 12 residues. In DNA, the CDR3 is TGCAGCGTTGAAGGCAGGGCGGCGGGCTACACCTTC. Protein sequence: CSVEGRAAGYTF.

Comments on this clone: The same CDR3 can be traced to other DNA sequences in this sample. The V call is TRBV5-6, the J call TRBJ2-1; TRBD2 agrees at 11 bases. CDR3 length: 16 amino acids. Trimming took 4 bases from V and 0 from J; bases not matched to a gene: 3. Germline loops: CDR1 SGHDT, CDR2 YYEEEE. The CDR3 nucleotides are TGTGCCAGCAGCGGTGGACTAGCGGGCTCCTACAATGAGCAGTTCTTC. Its translation: CASSGGLAGSYNEQFF. Based on the CDR3 plus reference TRBV5-6 and TRBJ2-1, the full variable domain is DAGVTQSPTHLIKTRGQQVTLRCSPKSGHDTVSWYQQALGQGPQFIFQYYEEEERQRGNFPDRFSGHQFPNYSSELNVNALLLGDSALYLCASSGGLAGSYNEQFFGPGTRLTVL.

This chain joins TRBV6-5 and TRBJ2-7, with 10 nucleotides matching TRBD2. With 4 bases clipped from V and 2 bases from J, the junction kept 5 bases outside the gene matches. The V gene's germline CDR1 is MNHEY and CDR2 SVGAGI. This CDR3 is built from 15 residues. The DNA for the CDR3 is TGTGCCAGCAGTTCTTCTAGCGGGGGCACCTACGAGCAGTACTTC. Encoded protein: CASSSSSGGTYEQYF.

This clone was seen a few times. The genes are TRBV6-5 and TRBJ1-6; 8 bases are a match to TRBD1. The junction had 8 bases not matched to a gene; V was cut back by 7 bases and J by 6 bases. The CDR3 sequence is 15 residues long. CDR1 and CDR2 from the germline V gene are MNHEY and SVGAGI. CDR3 sequence (DNA): TGTGCCAGCACCTCCTTAGACAGGGGTAATTCACCCCTCCACTTT. Encoded protein: CASTSLDRGNSPLHF.

The gene calls are TRBV11-2 and TRBJ2-7; D is undetermined. This CDR3 has 15 amino acids. V lost 3 bases and J 0 bases, leaving 12 bases between the germline ends. Germline V CDR1 and CDR2: SGHAT, FQNNGV. The CDR3: CASSFHLAFSYEQYF. The DNA for the CDR3 is TGTGCCAGCAGCTTCCACTTAGCCTTCTCCTACGAGCAGTACTTC.

The chain couples TRBV6-6 to TRBJ2-7, with 7 nucleotides matching TRBD2. Germline V lookup: CDR1 MNHNY, CDR2 SVGAGI (reference sequence). After removal of 6 bases from V and 6 bases from J, the junction contained 8 bases not matched to a gene. The CDR3 has 13 residues. DNA for the CDR3: TGTGCCAGCAGCCCATTCCTAGCGGTCGAGCAGTACTTC. Translated: CASSPFLAVEQYF.

This clone has more than one count but fewer than ten. This specimen includes other DNA sequences encoding the same CDR3. The genes are TRBV28 and TRBJ1-1; 9 bases line up with TRBD1. Germline assignment: CDR1 MDHEN and CDR2 SYDVKM. The CDR3 is 13 amino acids. V gave up 1 base and J gave up 7 bases; unmatched junction bases: 1. CDR3 nucleotides: TGTGCCAGCAGTTTATTGGGACAGGGTGAAGCTTTCTTT. This sequence encodes CASSLLGQGEAFF.

The genes are TRBV18 and TRBJ1-2; tentative D call: TRBD1 (5 bases). The germline V gene has CDR1 KGHSH and CDR2 LQKENI. V lost 2 bases and J 4 bases, leaving 14 bases between the germline ends. This CDR3 spans 15 amino acids. The CDR3 spells CASSPGTAGPYGYTF. The CDR3 DNA reads as TGTGCCAGCTCACCAGGGACCGCCGGACCCTATGGCTACACCTTC. Looking up the rest from reference TRBV18 and TRBJ1-2 gives the full variable domain: NAGVMQNPRHLVRRRGQEARLRCSPMKGHSHVYWYRQLPEEGLKFMVYLQKENIIDESGMPKERFSAEFPKEGPSILRIQQVVRGDSAAYFCASSPGTAGPYGYTFGSGTRLTVV.

The V and J genes are TRBV5-1 and TRBJ2-3; D might be TRBD1 (6 bases). Trimming removed 1 base from V and 6 bases from J, with 12 bases in between. This CDR3 has 14 amino acids. CDR1 and CDR2 from the germline V gene are SGHRS and YFSETQ. The CDR3: CASSLTGLDDTQYF. Here the CDR3 DNA reads TGCGCCAGCAGCTTGACAGGGCTAGATGATACGCAGTATTTT.

Regarding this clone: Other DNA variants within this sample encode the same CDR3. The V and J genes are TRBV19 and TRBJ1-1, with D uncertain. V was cut by 3 bases and J by 1 base, with 3 bases left in between. The CDR3 is 12 residues long. Germline V gene sequence: CDR1 LNHDA, CDR2 SQIVND (reference sequence). The CDR3 DNA is TGTGCCAGTAGTATTTCGAACACTGAAGCTTTCTTT. This sequence encodes CASSISNTEAFF.